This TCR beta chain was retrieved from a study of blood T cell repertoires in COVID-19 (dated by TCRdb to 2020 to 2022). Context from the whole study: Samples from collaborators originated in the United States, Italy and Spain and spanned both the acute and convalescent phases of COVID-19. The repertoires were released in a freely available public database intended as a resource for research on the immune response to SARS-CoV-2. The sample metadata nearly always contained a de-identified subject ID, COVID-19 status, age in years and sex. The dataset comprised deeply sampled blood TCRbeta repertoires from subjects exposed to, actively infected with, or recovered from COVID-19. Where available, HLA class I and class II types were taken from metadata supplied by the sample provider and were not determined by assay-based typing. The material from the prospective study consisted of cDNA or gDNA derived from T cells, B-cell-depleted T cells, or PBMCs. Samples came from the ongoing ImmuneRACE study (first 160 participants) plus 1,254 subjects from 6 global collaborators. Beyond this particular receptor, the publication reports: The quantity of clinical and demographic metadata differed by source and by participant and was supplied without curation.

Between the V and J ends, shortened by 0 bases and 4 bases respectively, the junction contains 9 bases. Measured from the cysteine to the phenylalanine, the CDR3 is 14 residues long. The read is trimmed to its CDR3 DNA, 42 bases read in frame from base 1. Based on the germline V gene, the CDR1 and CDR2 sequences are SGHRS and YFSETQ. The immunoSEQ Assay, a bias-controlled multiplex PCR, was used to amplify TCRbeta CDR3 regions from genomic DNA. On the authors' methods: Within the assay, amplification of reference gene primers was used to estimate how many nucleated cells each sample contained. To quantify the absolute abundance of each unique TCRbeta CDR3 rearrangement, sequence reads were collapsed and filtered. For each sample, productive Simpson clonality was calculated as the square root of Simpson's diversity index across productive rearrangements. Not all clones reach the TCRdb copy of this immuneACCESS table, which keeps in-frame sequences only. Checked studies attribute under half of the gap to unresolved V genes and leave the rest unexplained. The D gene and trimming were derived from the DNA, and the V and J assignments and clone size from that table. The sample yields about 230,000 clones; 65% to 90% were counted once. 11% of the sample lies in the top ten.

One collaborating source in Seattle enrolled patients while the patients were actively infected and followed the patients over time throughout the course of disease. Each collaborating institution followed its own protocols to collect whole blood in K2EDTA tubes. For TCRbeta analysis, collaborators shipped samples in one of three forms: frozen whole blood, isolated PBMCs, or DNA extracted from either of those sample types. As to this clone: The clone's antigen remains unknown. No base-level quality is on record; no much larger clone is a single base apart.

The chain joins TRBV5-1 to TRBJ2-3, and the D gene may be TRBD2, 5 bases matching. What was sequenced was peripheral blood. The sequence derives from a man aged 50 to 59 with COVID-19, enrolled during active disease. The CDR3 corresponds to CASSLVPGSDTQYF. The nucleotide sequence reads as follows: TGCGCCAGCAGCTTGGTACCGGGGTCAGATACGCAGTATTTT.